Listed here are 4 T cell receptor beta chains from one sample, sequenced in a study of T cells after yellow fever vaccination. TCRdb independently ran MiXCR on the 5' RACE reads; one entry per CDR3 protein. The sample includes 500,000 to 650,000 distinct CDR3 sequences, roughly 17% of them seen just once. The sequences come from PBMCs, collected less than 6 days after the first yellow fever vaccination. The receptors derive from a man aged 18-30 years who received the YFV17D yellow fever vaccine.

This clonotype was detected a few times. The rearrangement uses TRBV4-1 and TRBJ1-2; D not certain. Germline V gene sequence: CDR1 MGHRA, CDR2 YSYEKL. The CDR3 length is 15 residues. Trimming left V 1 base short and J 5 bases short, with 14 bases between. CDR3 in DNA: TGCGCCAGCAGCCAAGCGCTAGGTAGTGGGTATGGCTACACCTTC. It yields the protein CASSQALGSGYGYTF.

This clonotype showed up just a few times. A clone one base away is much larger, so this may be a read error. The rearrangement joins TRBV5-6 to TRBJ2-4; either TRBD1 or TRBD2 may supply D (6 bases each). The CDR3 is 13 amino acids. CDR1 is SGHDT, CDR2 YYEEEE, per germline. The germline V and J ends were trimmed by 3 bases and 5 bases, with 9 bases remaining between them. The CDR3 region has the DNA TGTGCCAGCAGCTCGGGGGCCCAAAACATTCAGTACTTC. Translating gives CASSSGAQNIQYF.

This clonotype was detected ten times or more. The chain recombines TRBV2 with TRBJ1-5; no reliable D call. The V gene's germline CDR1 is SNHLY and CDR2 FYNNEI. Trimming removed 0 bases at V and 1 base at J, with 13 bases between. The CDR3 is 17 residues long. Here the CDR3 reads CASSEAFKGRSNQPQHF. The CDR3 nucleotides are TGTGCCAGCAGTGAAGCGTTTAAAGGGAGGAGCAATCAGCCCCAGCATTTT.

CDR3 nucleotide sequence: TGCGCCAGCAGCTTGAGGGCAGGGGGAGAGAACACTGAAGCTTTCTTT. Translation: CASSLRAGGENTEAFF. This chain connects TRBV5-1 to TRBJ1-1; 7 nucleotides agree with TRBD1. CDR3 length equals 16 residues. Germline loops: CDR1 SGHRS, CDR2 YFSETQ. V was pared by 1 base and J by 1 base, with 7 bases of the junction left unmatched.